The 28 T cell receptor beta chains listed next were all sequenced from one sample in a study of tumor-infiltrating lymphocytes in primary liver carcinoma. From 500 ng of total RNA, TCR beta-specific cDNA was reverse-transcribed using a constant-region primer. Construction of TCR beta libraries relied on three successive nested multiplex PCR rounds employing slightly modified ARM-PCR. The first two PCR rounds, roughly 10 cycles each, used TRBV1-TRBV30 forward primers and a C-beta reverse primer. TCRdb re-called the multiplex PCR reads with MiXCR, one entry per CDR3 protein. The sample lists approximately 310,000 distinct CDR3 sequences; 65% were seen once. For blood RNA, unsorted whole blood served as the source, and germline DNA was extracted too. Input material: peripheral blood. Source of these receptors: a man in his forties or fifties with primary liver carcinoma and hepatitis B virus infection.

This clonotype showed up just a few times. The J gene is TRBJ1-6, the V gene TRBV5-4; 7 positions agree with TRBD1. Trimming took 1 base from V and 7 from J; bases not matched to a gene: 5. The CDR3 extends over 15 amino acids. Germline V CDR1 and CDR2: SGHNT, YYREEE (reference sequence). CDR3 in amino acids: CASSLTAGGNSPLHF. The CDR3 DNA is TGTGCCAGCAGCTTGACGGCAGGGGGAAATTCACCCCTCCACTTT. Using reference TRBV5-4 and TRBJ1-6 for the parts outside the CDR3, the full variable domain is ETGVTQSPTHLIKTRGQQVTLRCSSQSGHNTVSWYQQALGQGPQFIFQYYREEENGRGNFPPRFSGLQFPNYSSELNVNALELDDSALYLCASSLTAGGNSPLHFGNGTRLTVT.

This clonotype appeared a single time. No conserved phenylalanine or tryptophan ends this CDR3, so it is likely a read error. The chain is built from TRBV11-1 and TRBJ2-7; TRBD1 agrees at 8 bases. Per the germline V gene, CDR1 is SGHAT and CDR2 is FQDESV (reference sequence). This CDR3 is built from 12 residues. V dropped 4 bases and J dropped 10; count of bases not matched to a gene: 6. Written as DNA, the CDR3 is TGTGCCAGCAGCTCCGGGACAGGAAATCAGTACTCC. This codes for CASSSGTGNQYS.

The chain recombines TRBV24-1 with TRBJ2-5; 9 bases are shared with TRBD1. The CDR3 loop spans 16 amino acids. V shed 9 bases and J 4 bases; nucleotides not matched to a gene: 14. Germline V gene data show CDR1 as KGHDR and CDR2 as SFDVKD. CDR3 in DNA: TGTGCCACCGCCGAAGGGGACAGGGTTCGTGGAGAGACCCAGTACTTC. Its translation: CATAEGDRVRGETQYF.

To note about this clonotype: Sequence at one end of the junction differs from germline and may be a read error. The rearrangement links TRBV14 to TRBJ1-1, with TRBD1 identical over 7 bases. Looked up from germline, CDR1 is SGHDN and CDR2 is FVKESK. The CDR3 has 13 residues. In nucleotides, the CDR3 is TGTGCCAGCAGCCAAGAATGGGCCAGGACAGGAACCTTT. Translation: CASSQEWARTGTF.

In regard to this clonotype: This may stem from a read error, because a much larger clone lies one nucleotide away. The chain recombines TRBV12-3 or TRBV12-4 with TRBJ1-2; D remains ambiguous. The CDR3 totals 13 residues. The V gene lost 6 bases and the J gene lost 10 bases, with 18 bases spanning the gap. This CDR3 is CASSYGPRRDYTF. The CDR3 DNA sequence: TGTGCCAGCAGCTATGGACCCCGGCGGGACTACACCTTC.

Note on this clonotype: A much larger clone is a single base away; this may be a read error. The J gene is TRBJ1-5, the V gene TRBV6-2 or TRBV6-3, with D uncertain. Per the germline V gene, CDR1 is MNHEY and CDR2 is SVGEGT. There are 13 residues in the CDR3. The CDR3 nucleotides are TGTGACAGCAGTTACTCTGCGGATCAGCCCCAGCATTTT. Translating gives CDSSYSADQPQHF.

The rearrangement links TRBV5-4 to TRBJ1-2; TRBD1 matches 10 bases. CDR3 length: 16 amino acids. Per germline, CDR1 SGHNT and CDR2 YYREEE (reference sequence). The trim removed 3 bases at V and 6 bases at J, leaving 11 bases unmatched. The CDR3 bases are TGTGCCAGCAGCTCAGCGGGACAGGGGCCCGAGGATGGCTACACCTTC. It yields the protein CASSSAGQGPEDGYTF. The variable domain in full, completed from reference TRBV5-4 and TRBJ1-2, reads ETGVTQSPTHLIKTRGQQVTLRCSSQSGHNTVSWYQQALGQGPQFIFQYYREEENGRGNFPPRFSGLQFPNYSSELNVNALELDDSALYLCASSSAGQGPEDGYTFGSGTRLTVV.

The sample holds many counts of this clonotype. This chain connects TRBV6-1 to TRBJ2-7; no reliable D call. CDR1 MNHNS and CDR2 SASEGT come from the germline V gene. The CDR3 has 14 amino acids. Trimming shortened V by 4 bases and J by 5 bases, and 15 bases separated the two germline ends. This CDR3 is CASSGVTTADEQYF. CDR3 DNA: TGTGCCAGCAGTGGGGTTACTACCGCGGACGAGCAGTACTTC.

The V call is TRBV5-1, the J call TRBJ1-2; D ambiguous. CDR1 and CDR2 (germline): SGHRS, YFSETQ. This CDR3 is 13 amino acids long. Trimming pared 0 bases from V and 6 bases from J, leaving 9 bases between. Written as DNA, the CDR3 is TGCGCCAGCAGCTTGGGAAGCATAGATGGCTACACCTTC. It yields the protein CASSLGSIDGYTF.

This clonotype was seen a few times. This chain joins TRBV6-5 and TRBJ1-5; D is unresolved. The CDR3 contains 13 residues. CDR1 is MNHEY, CDR2 SVGAGI, per germline. V lost 2 bases and J lost 1, with 3 bases in between. The CDR3 loop is CASSYESNQPQHF. As DNA, the CDR3 is TGTGCCAGCAGTTACGAAAGCAATCAGCCCCAGCATTTT.

In its sample, this clonotype was seen a few times. The chain recombines TRBV28 with TRBJ2-7; D perhaps matches TRBD1 (6 bases). Germline values: CDR1 MDHEN, CDR2 SYDVKM. V lost 5 bases and J lost 5, with 19 bases in between. The CDR3 contains 15 residues. CDR3 in amino acids: CASSPRTALGDEQYF. DNA of the CDR3: TGTGCCAGCAGTCCAAGGACAGCCCTAGGCGACGAGCAGTACTTC.

A word on this clonotype: A much larger clone is a single base away; this may be a read error. The rearrangement links TRBV6-1 to TRBJ2-7; no clear D gene. The ends were cut back, 6 bases at V and 0 bases at J, with 12 bases in the middle. Germline CDR1 reads MNHNS; CDR2 reads SASEGT. CDR3 length equals 14 residues. The CDR3 region is CASRTHSSSYEQYF. The CDR3 DNA reads as TGTGCCAGCAGGACTCACAGCAGCTCCTACGAGCAGTACTTC.

This clonotype occurred many times. The V gene is TRBV10-3, the J gene TRBJ1-4, with 10 bases matching TRBD1. Trimming took 6 bases from V and 14 from J; bases not matched to a gene: 9. Germline-derived CDR1 and CDR2 are ENHRY and SYGVKD. This CDR3 spans 13 amino acids. The CDR3: CAIRGQGLEELFF. The CDR3, as DNA: TGTGCCATCAGGGGACAGGGGTTGGAAGAGCTGTTTTTT.

About this clonotype: At one of its ends the junction is not consistent with the germline gene, which may arise from a read error. The rearrangement uses TRBV4-2 and TRBJ2-7; a possible D gene is TRBD1 (5 bases). The CDR3 is 14 residues long. The germline V gene encodes CDR1 LGHNA and CDR2 YNFKEQ. The CDR3 sequence: CDSSQGVRSYEQYF. The CDR3 coding sequence is TGTGACAGCAGCCAAGGGGTACGTTCCTACGAGCAGTACTTC.

This clonotype was counted many times. This rearrangement joins TRBV11-3 to TRBJ2-2; D is ambiguous. V lost 3 bases, J lost 6 bases, and 8 bases lay in between. Germline loops: CDR1 SGHNT, CDR2 YENEEA. The CDR3 runs to 13 residues. The CDR3 DNA follows: TGTGCCAGCAGCTTCTCGAGCGCCGGGGAGCTGTTTTTT. This sequence encodes CASSFSSAGELFF.

Of note for this clonotype: Its ends do not fully match the called genes, so a read error is possible. Here the CDR3 DNA reads TGTGCCAGCAGTATGGACAGGGGAGACGGGGAGCTATTTTTT. Its protein product is CASSMDRGDGELFF. The chain has TRBV6-6 and TRBJ2-2, with TRBD1 matching over 9 bases. The CDR3 spans 14 residues. Per germline, CDR1 MNHNY and CDR2 SVGAGI (reference sequence).

Turning to this clonotype: This clone may be a read error of a much larger clone one base away. This CDR3 is missing its conserved last phenylalanine or tryptophan, likely due to a read error. This chain connects TRBV29-1 to TRBJ1-4; D remains ambiguous. The CDR3 is 11 amino acids. Germline assignment: CDR1 SQVTM and CDR2 ANQGSEA. V gave up 4 bases and J gave up 11 bases, with 11 bases separating them. Here the CDR3 reads CSVGEGGKLFL. CDR3 DNA sequence: TGCAGCGTTGGAGAGGGTGGGAAACTGTTTCTT.

This clonotype appeared once. A much larger clone lies a single base off, so this may be a read error. This chain connects TRBV6-1 to TRBJ1-2; 9 nucleotides match TRBD1. The CDR3 contains 15 residues. Germline V gene data show CDR1 as MNHNS and CDR2 as SASEGT. The CDR3 DNA is TGTGCCTGCAGTGAAGCGGGGACAGGGATCTATGGCTACACCTTC. Translating it yields CACSEAGTGIYGYTF.

On this clonotype itself: This may arise from a read error, as a much more abundant clone is one base away. The V call is TRBV10-3, the J call TRBJ2-2; D gene unclear. Per germline, CDR1 ENHRY and CDR2 SYGVKD. The CDR3 length is 13 residues. Trimming took off 6 bases at V and 6 bases at J, with 11 bases between the two ends. CDR3 protein: CAIRAHDAGELFF. CDR3 DNA sequence: TGTGCCATCAGGGCACACGACGCCGGGGAGCTGTTTTTT.

Concerning this clonotype: A read error may explain this, as a much larger clone is one base away. V and J are TRBV6-1 and TRBJ1-5, with a possible D match to TRBD1 (5 bases). CDR3 length equals 16 residues. Trimming removed 2 bases from V and 3 bases from J, with 14 bases in between. CDR1 is MNHNS and CDR2 is SASEGT in the germline V gene. In nucleotides, the CDR3 is TGTGCCAGCAGTGAAAGAGGGGACGAGATCAATCAGCCCCAGCATTTT. It codes for CASSERGDEINQPQHF.

The rearrangement joins TRBV6-5 to TRBJ1-2, with D unclear. Germline loops: CDR1 MNHEY, CDR2 SVGAGI. Trimming removed 5 bases at V and 5 bases at J, with 18 bases between. This CDR3 contains 15 residues. Written as DNA, the CDR3 is TGTGCCAGCAGTCCCAACCACCGGGTCGCGTATGGCTACACCTTC. This sequence encodes CASSPNHRVAYGYTF.

CDR3 nucleotides: TGTGCCAGCAGCGCTAAGGCGGGACCCGCAGTTACGCAGTATTTT. It yields the protein CASSAKAGPAVTQYF. The V gene is TRBV4-2, the J gene TRBJ2-3, with D possibly matching TRBD2 (6 bases). Trimming cost V 5 bases and J 8 bases, with 20 bases left between them. The CDR3 has 15 amino acids. In germline, CDR1 is LGHNA, CDR2 YNFKEQ.

The V gene is TRBV5-1, the J gene TRBJ2-2, with D unresolved. The CDR3 contains 14 residues. Germline values: CDR1 SGHRS, CDR2 YFSETQ. V lost 7 bases and J lost 1, with 11 bases in between. As DNA, the CDR3 is TGCGCCAGCGGCCCCCAGGAGAACACCGGGGAGCTGTTTTTT. Translation: CASGPQENTGELFF.

As concerns this clonotype: This is likely a read error, given that the CDR3 carries no conserved phenylalanine or tryptophan at its end. The chain carries TRBV5-4 and TRBJ2-2; TRBD1 matches 8 bases. V shed 4 bases, J shed 1 base, and the junction held 3 bases outside the gene matches. Germline loops: CDR1 SGHNT, CDR2 YYREEE (reference sequence). The CDR3 extends over 15 amino acids. CDR3 amino acids: CASSVDRENTGELFS. CDR3 in DNA: TGTGCCAGCAGCGTGGACAGGGAGAACACCGGGGAGCTGTTTTCT.

The chain joins TRBV10-2 to TRBJ2-5; 7 bases are shared with TRBD2. Trimming took 6 bases from V and 4 from J; bases not matched to a gene: 5. Per germline, CDR1 WSHSY and CDR2 SAAADI. CDR3 size: 13 residues. DNA for the CDR3: TGCGCCAGCAGGGGGGGGGAAGGAGAGACCCAGTACTTC. Translated, it gives CASRGGEGETQYF.

On this clonotype: A much bigger clone sits one base away, suggesting this may be a read error. The chain employs TRBV7-8 and TRBJ2-7, with D possibly being TRBD2 (6 bases). The CDR3 extends over 14 amino acids. V was trimmed by 4 bases and J by 8 bases, leaving 18 bases between them. In germline, CDR1 is SGHVS, CDR2 FQNEAQ. The DNA for the CDR3 is TGTGCCAGCAGCTCCAGCGGGTCCCTTCGCAAGCAGTACTTC. It codes for CASSSSGSLRKQYF.

About this clonotype itself: Compared with germline, one end of the junction differs, possibly owing to a read error. The V call is TRBV28, the J call TRBJ1-1; D is unresolved. The CDR3 runs to 14 residues. Germline assignment: CDR1 MDHEN and CDR2 SYDVKM. CDR3 DNA sequence: TGTGTCAGCAGTTCCACCGGCCTAAACACTGAAGCTTTCTTT. Its protein is CVSSSTGLNTEAFF.

V and J are TRBV28 and TRBJ2-1; 7 bases align to TRBD1. Germline CDR1 is MDHEN and CDR2 is SYDVKM. V dropped 6 bases and J dropped 12; count of bases not matched to a gene: 17. The CDR3 consists of 15 residues. The CDR3 region has the DNA TGTGCCAGCAGCCGGAGACAGGGTCTACTTACAGGGCAGTTCTTC. Translated, it gives CASSRRQGLLTGQFF.